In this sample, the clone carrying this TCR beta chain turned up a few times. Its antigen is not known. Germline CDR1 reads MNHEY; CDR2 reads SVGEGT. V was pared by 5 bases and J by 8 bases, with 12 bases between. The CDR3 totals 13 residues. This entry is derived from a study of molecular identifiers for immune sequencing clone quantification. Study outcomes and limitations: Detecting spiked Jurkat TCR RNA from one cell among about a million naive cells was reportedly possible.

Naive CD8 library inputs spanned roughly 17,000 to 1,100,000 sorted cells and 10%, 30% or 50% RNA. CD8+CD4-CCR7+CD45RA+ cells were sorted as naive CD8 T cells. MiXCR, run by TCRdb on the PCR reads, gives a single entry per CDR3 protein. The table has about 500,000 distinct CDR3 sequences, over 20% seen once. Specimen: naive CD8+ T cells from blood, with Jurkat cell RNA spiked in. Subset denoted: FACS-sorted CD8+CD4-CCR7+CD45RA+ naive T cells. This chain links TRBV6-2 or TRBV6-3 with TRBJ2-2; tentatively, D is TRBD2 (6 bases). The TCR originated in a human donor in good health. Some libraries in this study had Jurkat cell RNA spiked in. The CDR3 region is CASSPRLGGELFF. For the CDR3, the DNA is TGTGCCAGCAGTCCCCGACTAGGGGGGGAGCTGTTTTTT.